Listed below are T cell receptor delta chains from one sample, sequenced in a study of gamma-delta T cells after stem cell transplantation. TCRdb reapplied CATT to the RT-PCR reads. Of more than 850 delta-chain clones detected, 12% appear once; the ten largest clones hold 29%. The sample comprised gamma-delta T cells. Every receptor here comes from a human donor. It is not recorded whose cells these are; they may come from a transplant donor. CDR3s include the opening cysteine and the closing phenylalanine or tryptophan. Each record gives: clone size, D gene, J gene, V gene, CDR3 DNA, CDR3 protein. D genes are given only for firm matches. Expanded clones get a size class; other rows say once, few or many, or leave the size out.

medium-sized TRDD3 TRDJ1 TRDV1 TGTGCTCTTGGGGAATCCCTAAGGAGCTACTGGCAATACTGGGGGATACTAACGGGCACCGATAAACTCATCTTT CALGESLRSYWQYWGILTGTDKLIF
medium-sized . TRDJ4 TRDV1 TGTGCTCTTGGGGAACTAGCACGATCCTACCGGTGGATAAATGGCAGACCCCTGATCTTT CALGELARSYRWINGRPLIF
large . TRDJ1 TRDV1 TGTGCTCTTGGGGGGGGAACTGGGCTGTACACCGATAAACTCATCTTT CALGGGTGLYTDKLIF
medium-sized . TRDJ1 TRDV2 TGTGCCTGTGACAAGCTGGGGCCCCAAGGTTTATACACCGATAAACTCATCTTT CACDKLGPQGLYTDKLIF
medium-sized TRDD3 TRDJ3 TRDV2 TGTGCCTGTGACCCAGTACTGGGGGATGGCAGCTCCTGGGACACCCGACAGATGTTTTTC CACDPVLGDGSSWDTRQMFF
. TRDD3 TRDJ1 TRDV1 TGTGCTCTTGGGGAACTAGAATTATTTCCTACCTGGGGGATAGAAGGGGGAACCGATAAACTCATCTTT CALGELELFPTWGIEGGTDKLIF
. TRDD3 TRDJ4 TRDV1 TGTGCTCTTGGGACTATTGGGGGCCTGTACTGGGGGATAACACCCCTGATCTTT CALGTIGGLYWGITPLIF
few . TRDJ1 TRDV1 TGTGCTCTTGGGGACCCCCTCTTCCTACGAAGGGGATACAGTGGGAACACCGATAAACTCATCTTT CALGDPLFLRRGYSGNTDKLIF
. TRDD3 TRDJ1 TRDV1 TGTGCTCTTGGGACAACTTCCCTTCTACTGGGGGAATGGTACACCGATAAACTCATCTTT CALGTTSLLLGEWYTDKLIF
large TRDD3 TRDJ1 TRDV2 TGTGCCTGTGACACCGTAGAGTGGGGGGATCCCGATAAACTCATCTTT CACDTVEWGDPDKLIF
large . TRDJ1 TRDV2 TGTGCCTGTGACCCGGCTGGGACGTACACCGATAAACTCATCTTT CACDPAGTYTDKLIF
large . TRDJ1 TRDV2 TGTGCCTGTGACACGGTGGATCGTGGGGTAGGTAAACTCATCTTT CACDTVDRGVGKLIF
medium-sized . TRDJ1 TRDV1 TGTGCTCTTGGGGAACGGTCCTCCTACTTCCCCGGGGGCGATAAACTCATCTTT CALGERSSYFPGGDKLIF
few . TRDJ1 TRDV1 TGTGCTCTTGGGGAACTGCGTCCTACGGGTACTCCTTATAACCAGTACACCGATAAACTCATCTTT CALGELRPTGTPYNQYTDKLIF
large TRDD3 TRDJ1 TRDV2 TGTGCCTGTGACATCTGGGGGATAGCTACCGATAAACTCATCTTT CACDIWGIATDKLIF
few TRDD3 TRDJ1 TRDV1 TGTGCTCTTGGGCTAGACGAACCCGGTCCTCCAGAATTCTGGGGGATACCCGAAGATAACACCGATAAACTCATCTTT CALGLDEPGPPEFWGIPEDNTDKLIF
medium-sized . TRDJ3 TRDV2 TGTGCCTGTGATCCTCCCGACCCTAACTCCTGGGACACCCGACAGATGTTTTTC CACDPPDPNSWDTRQMFF
large . TRDJ1 TRDV2 TGTGCCTGTGATCGACTTATTACTGATACGGAACTCATCTTT CACDRLITDTELIF
medium-sized . TRDJ1 TRDV2 TGTGCCTGTGACACCATGTCATCTCCGGGGGGAACGGAGTACACCGATAAACTCATCTTC CACDTMSSPGGTEYTDKLIF
. TRDD3 TRDJ1 TRDV1 TGTGCTCTTGGGGAACTACCCCTACAAGGGGGTACTGGGGGATACGCGTCTTGTTATACCGATAAACTCATCTTT CALGELPLQGGTGGYASCYTDKLIF
medium-sized TRDD3 TRDJ1 TRDV2 TGTGCCTGTGACACCGTCGGACTGGGGGATACCCTAGACACCGATAAACTCATCTTT CACDTVGLGDTLDTDKLIF
medium-sized TRDD2 TRDJ1 TRDV2 TGTGCCTGCACTCTCTCCCTTCCTCAATTCGAACACACCGATAAACTCATCTTT CACTLSLPQFEHTDKLIF
medium-sized TRDD3 TRDJ1 TRDV2 TGTGCCTGTGAATTTCTTCCTACTGGGGGATACGCGAACACCGATAAACTCATCTTT CACEFLPTGGYANTDKLIF
few TRDD3 TRDJ1 TRDV2 TGTGCCTGTGACCGACTCTCGGATGGGGGATACTTTTTCATCTTT CACDRLSDGGYFFIF
medium-sized TRDD3 TRDJ1 TRDV1 TGTGCTCTTGGGGAAGGCTCCTGGGGGACCTACACCGATAAACTCATCTTT CALGEGSWGTYTDKLIF
medium-sized TRDD3 TRDJ1 TRDV2 TGTGCCTGTGACTCTGTACTGGGGGATACGGGCTTGAGACTCATCTTT CACDSVLGDTGLRLIF
large TRDD3 TRDJ1 TRDV2 TGTGCCTGTGACTTTATACTGGGGGATACCGATAAACTCATCTTT CACDFILGDTDKLIF
few . TRDJ1 TRDV3 TGTGCCTTCAATTTTCCTTTTCTTATGGGGGCCGATAAACTCATCTTT CAFNFPFLMGADKLIF
large TRDD3 TRDJ1 TRDV2 TGTGCCTGTGACACCGTATCTAGCCGCGGCGGCTGGGGGAGTATTCAGTACACCGATAAACTCATCTTT CACDTVSSRGGWGSIQYTDKLIF
medium-sized TRDD3 TRDJ3 TRDV2 TGTGCCTGTGACACCGGTCTGGGGGATACTTGGGACACCCGACAGATGTTTTTC CACDTGLGDTWDTRQMFF
large . TRDJ1 TRDV2 TGTGCCTGTGACACCGTGGGGGGACCCACCGATAAACTCATCTTT CACDTVGGPTDKLIF
. TRDD3 TRDJ1 TRDV1 TGTGCTCTTGGGGAACTAGGCTTCCCCCCGATTTGGGGGATACGCACCGATAAACTCATCTTT CALGELGFPPIWGIRTDKLIF
large . TRDJ1 TRDV1 TGTGCTCTTGGGGAACTATGGGCTTTGGGGGTCTACACCGATAAACTCATCTTT CALGELWALGVYTDKLIF
medium-sized TRDD3 TRDJ1 TRDV2 TGTGCCTGTGACCCACTGGGGGGCCGCACCGATAAACTCATCTTT CACDPLGGRTDKLIF
. . TRDJ1 TRDV1 TGTGCTCTTGGGGAAGGGTCCCTACGTGGCCGCCACCGTCCCTTGTACACCGATAAACTCATCTTT CALGEGSLRGRHRPLYTDKLIF
medium-sized . TRDJ1 TRDV2 TGTGCCTGTGACACCGTGGCCCGGGCATTTTCCTCGGGGGACTTGTACACCGATAAACTCATCTTT CACDTVARAFSSGDLYTDKLIF
medium-sized TRDD3 TRDJ1 TRDV2 TGTGCCTGTGACCCTTTGGACTGGGGGATACGTGGGCCGGATAAACTCATCTTT CACDPLDWGIRGPDKLIF
medium-sized TRDD3 TRDJ1 TRDV2 TGTGCCTGTGACACCGTTGGGGGATGGAACGATAAACTCATCTTT CACDTVGGWNDKLIF
medium-sized TRDD3 TRDJ1 TRDV2 TGTGCCTGTGACTCCGTACTGGGGGACCGGTACACCGATAAACTCATCTTT CACDSVLGDRYTDKLIF
large . TRDJ2 TRDV2 TGTGCCTGTGACCCCGCGGGGGAGGGGACAGCACAACTCTTCTTT CACDPAGEGTAQLFF
. TRDD3 TRDJ1 TRDV2 TGTGCCTGTGACACCGTGGGGATACAAGATACCGATAAACTCATCTTT CACDTVGIQDTDKLIF
medium-sized TRDD3 TRDJ1 TRDV3 TGTGCCTTTAGGGGAGGGTTATTTAGTGGATTCCCGGCGGGGATACCATTCACCGATAAACTCATCTTT CAFRGGLFSGFPAGIPFTDKLIF
. TRDD3 TRDJ1 TRDV1 TGTGCTCTTGGGGAACTCGTTCCCTCACTGGGGGATTCCGATAAACTCATCTTT CALGELVPSLGDSDKLIF
few TRDD3 TRDJ1 TRDV2 TGTGCCTGTGACACCGTACTGGGGGATGCCAACACGATAAAAGCACTCATCTTT CACDTVLGDANTIKALIF
medium-sized . TRDJ1 TRDV1 TGTGCTCTTGGGTCGTCACCCGAGAGCTGGGGCGTCATATCCTGGATCTTCTCGTACACCGATAAACTCATCTTT CALGSSPESWGVISWIFSYTDKLIF
medium-sized TRDD3 TRDJ1 TRDV2 TGTGCCTGTGAACCACTGGGGCCCGAAAGGGGTCCCGATAAACTCATCTTT CACEPLGPERGPDKLIF
medium-sized . TRDJ1 TRDV2 TGTGCCTGTGACACTTGGGGAAATACTGATAAACTCATCTTT CACDTWGNTDKLIF
large . TRDJ1 TRDV1 TGTGCTCTTGGGGAACTTACGCTGCCTTGGCCTTCCCCCAACTTCTCCACCGATAAACTCATCTTT CALGELTLPWPSPNFSTDKLIF
. TRDD3 TRDJ1 TRDV2 TGTGCCTGTGACAGTTGGGGGACCCTCGGAGTGGGGTACACCGATAAACTCATCTTT CACDSWGTLGVGYTDKLIF
. TRDD3 TRDJ1 TRDV1 TGTGCTCTTGGGGAGCCTCCCCTTACCTACTGGGGGATAACCCTGTACACCGATAAACTCATCTTT CALGEPPLTYWGITLYTDKLIF